These 10 T cell receptor beta chains were sequenced from one sample in a study of blood T cell repertoires in COVID-19. Assay: immunoSEQ multiplex PCR; the TCRdb copy retains only in-frame clones and omits some. The data contain about 150,000 clones, roughly 87% of them seen just once; the ten biggest clones take up roughly 7.3%. Sequences were obtained from PBMCs or T cells enriched from blood (not recorded which). The receptors derive from a woman aged 45-65 years who had recovered from COVID-19.

In its sample, this clone ranks as medium-sized. CDR3 in amino acids: CASSQGALEKFNELFF. Here the CDR3 DNA reads TGCGCCAGCAGCCAAGGTGCCTTGGAGAAGTTCAACGAGCTGTTTTTT. The chain recombines TRBV4-3 with TRBJ2-2, with D uncertain. CDR1 and CDR2 from the germline V gene are LGHNA and YSLEER. Trimming pared 1 base from V and 11 bases from J, leaving 20 bases between. The CDR3 sequence is 16 residues long.

This clone was observed a single time. The CDR3 protein is CAWSVRAGAGNEQYF. The CDR3 nucleotides are TGTGCCTGGAGTGTACGAGCGGGAGCAGGGAACGAGCAGTACTTC. This rearrangement joins TRBV30 to TRBJ2-7; the match to TRBD2 covers 8 bases. Per germline, CDR1 GTSNPN and CDR2 SVGIG (reference sequence). The CDR3 length is 15 residues. Germline trimming cut 0 bases from V and 5 bases from J; bases unmatched to any gene: 9.

With regard to this clone: The junction departs from the called germline gene at one end, perhaps through a read error. The J gene is TRBJ2-3, the V gene TRBV15, with TRBD2 identical over 7 bases. The CDR3 contains 16 residues. Germline V gives CDR1 LNHNV, CDR2 YYDKDF (reference sequence). The CDR3 loop reads CATSRDGRSNSDTQYF. The CDR3, as DNA: TGTGCCACCAGCCGAGACGGGAGGAGTAATTCAGATACGCAGTATTTT.

The V and J genes are TRBV27 and TRBJ1-4, with 8 nucleotides matching TRBD1. This CDR3 contains 14 residues. V shed 6 bases and J 4 bases; nucleotides not matched to a gene: 4. Germline CDR1 reads MNHEY; CDR2 reads SMNVEV (reference sequence). Here the CDR3 DNA reads TGTGCCAGCAGGAGACAGGGGCATAATGAAAAACTGTTTTTT. The encoded protein is CASRRQGHNEKLFF.

The genes are TRBV30 and TRBJ1-4, with no clear D. This CDR3 has 17 amino acids. The V and J ends lost 0 bases and 0 bases respectively, with 14 bases between them. From germline, CDR1 is GTSNPN and CDR2 SVGIG (reference sequence). CDR3 region: CAWSVWRARPTNEKLFF. CDR3 coding DNA: TGTGCCTGGAGTGTTTGGAGGGCCCGACCAACTAATGAAAAACTGTTTTTT.

The chain is built from TRBV27 and TRBJ2-7, with 11 bases that match TRBD2. The V gene end was trimmed by 6 bases and the J gene end by 4 bases; junction bases not matched to a gene: 17. This CDR3 spans 18 amino acids. Germline V gene sequence: CDR1 MNHEY, CDR2 SMNVEV (reference sequence). CDR3 sequence: CASSPRNSGRAPIYEQYF. CDR3 DNA: TGTGCCAGCAGCCCTAGGAATAGCGGGAGGGCCCCCATTTACGAGCAGTACTTC.

V and J are TRBV14 and TRBJ2-7, with 7 bases that match TRBD2. The CDR3 totals 11 residues. With 3 bases clipped from V and 10 bases from J, the junction kept 3 bases outside the gene matches. CDR1 is SGHDN, CDR2 FVKESK, per germline. The CDR3, as DNA: TGTGCCAGCAGCCACAGCGGGATCCAGTACTTC. Translation: CASSHSGIQYF.

This rearrangement joins TRBV2 to TRBJ1-1; maybe TRBD1 (6 bases). The V end was cut by 7 bases, the J end by 1 base, with 13 bases between. The CDR3 runs 14 residues. Germline values: CDR1 SNHLY, CDR2 FYNNEI. The CDR3 loop reads CASTLGQWNTEAFF. CDR3 DNA: TGTGCCAGCACCTTGGGACAATGGAACACTGAAGCTTTCTTT.

The chain links TRBV3-1 (or the pseudogene TRBV3-2) to TRBJ1-4; 7 bases line up with TRBD1. The CDR3 contains 15 residues. Germline-derived CDR1 and CDR2 are LGHDT and YNNKEL (reference sequence). V dropped 4 bases and J dropped 2; count of bases not matched to a gene: 4. Here the CDR3 DNA reads TGTGCCAGCAGCCGACAGGGTGCTACTAATGAAAAACTGTTTTTT. Translation: CASSRQGATNEKLFF.

The chain joins TRBV2 to TRBJ2-1; a weak D match, TRBD2 (6 bases). There are 14 residues in the CDR3. Germline lookup yields CDR1 SNHLY and CDR2 FYNNEI. Trimming cost V 6 bases and J 6 bases, with 15 bases left between them. DNA of the CDR3: TGTGCCAGCAGGGAGCGGGTTGGGGCCAATGAGCAGTTCTTC. Its protein is CASRERVGANEQFF.